The 14 T cell receptor beta chains presented below share a single source sample, sequenced in a study of T cells in Graves' hyperthyroidism and ophthalmopathy. Amplification yielded TCR beta CDR3 regions, with RNA transcripts as the source. The HTBI primer set served for first-round RT-PCR of the TCR CDR3. TCRdb called the multiplex PCR reads again in MiXCR, with one record for every CDR3 protein. The sample contains under 300,000 distinct CDR3 sequences, roughly 15% of which appear only once. What was sequenced was blood. The receptors derive from a woman aged 40 to 50 with Graves' hyperthyroidism that later progressed to Graves' ophthalmopathy.

This clonotype was detected only a few times. The rearrangement joins TRBV7-8 to TRBJ1-1; D gene uncertain. The germline gives CDR1 SGHVS, CDR2 FQNEAQ. V was trimmed by 8 bases and J by 4 bases, leaving 8 bases between them. The CDR3 has 11 amino acids. This chain's CDR3 is CASGVSTEAFF. The CDR3 nucleotides are TGTGCCAGCGGAGTCTCCACTGAAGCTTTCTTT.

The chain uses TRBV27 and TRBJ2-2; D is unresolved. This CDR3 spans 13 amino acids. Trimming shortened V by 0 bases and J by 6 bases, and 5 bases separated the two germline ends. Germline V gives CDR1 MNHEY, CDR2 SMNVEV (reference sequence). The CDR3 DNA is TGTGCCAGCAGTTTATCCCATGCCGGGGAGCTGTTTTTT. Translating it yields CASSLSHAGELFF.

This clonotype showed up many times. The chain is built from TRBV12-3 or TRBV12-4 and TRBJ2-5; 7 positions match TRBD1. The V gene end was trimmed by 1 base and the J gene end by 5 bases; junction bases not matched to a gene: 10. The CDR3 extends over 16 amino acids. This CDR3 reads CASSLDSGQVGETQYF. DNA of the CDR3: TGTGCCAGCAGTTTAGACTCCGGACAGGTCGGGGAGACCCAGTACTTC.

Ten or more counts support this clonotype. The CDR3 spells CASTMELYTEAFF. The CDR3 DNA reads as TGTGCCAGCACTATGGAACTTTACACTGAAGCTTTCTTT. The chain uses TRBV12-3 or TRBV12-4 and TRBJ1-1; D gene uncertain. CDR3 length: 13 amino acids. Trimming pared 7 bases from V and 3 bases from J, leaving 12 bases between.

This clonotype was counted ten times or more. The J gene is TRBJ1-2, the V gene TRBV12-3 or TRBV12-4, with a tentative D call TRBD1 (5 bases). The CDR3 covers 14 residues. The ends were cut back, 5 bases at V and 5 bases at J, with 15 bases in the middle. The CDR3 DNA is TGTGCCAGCAGTAAAGGAGCGGGGCTATATGGCTACACCTTC. This encodes CASSKGAGLYGYTF.

This clonotype occurred a few times. The V and J genes are TRBV7-9 and TRBJ1-4; D perhaps matches TRBD1 (5 bases). CDR3 length: 16 amino acids. V was shortened by 1 base and J by 8 bases, with 17 bases between the two germline ends. Looked up from germline, CDR1 is SEHNR and CDR2 is FQNEAQ (reference sequence). The CDR3 loop reads CASSLDRDDRSEKLFF. CDR3 nucleotides: TGTGCCAGCAGCTTAGATCGAGACGACAGATCCGAAAAACTGTTTTTT.

This clonotype was found a few times. The chain couples TRBV7-9 to TRBJ1-2; D gene unclear. Trimming left V 5 bases short and J 7 bases short, with 8 bases between. The length of the CDR3 is 11 residues. The V gene's germline CDR1 is SEHNR and CDR2 FQNEAQ (reference sequence). In DNA, the CDR3 is TGTGCCAGCAGCGGTGAATGTGGCTACACCTTC. As protein: CASSGECGYTF.

Only a few counts were recorded for this clonotype. The rearrangement joins TRBV5-1 to TRBJ2-5; D gene ambiguous. In germline, CDR1 is SGHRS, CDR2 YFSETQ. CDR3 length: 14 residues. V was pared by 3 bases and J by 5 bases, with 14 bases between. The CDR3 is CASSSLHLGETQYF. In DNA, the CDR3 is TGCGCCAGCAGCTCCTTGCACTTGGGGGAGACCCAGTACTTC.

This clonotype has ten or more counts. The chain combines TRBV10-3 with TRBJ2-2; 8 positions match TRBD2. The CDR3 contains 15 residues. Germline trimming cut 6 bases from V and 4 bases from J; bases unmatched to any gene: 7. The V gene's germline CDR1 is ENHRY and CDR2 SYGVKD. The CDR3: CAISEREMGTGELFF. The CDR3 DNA reads as TGTGCCATCAGCGAGCGGGAGATGGGCACCGGGGAGCTGTTTTTT.

The V and J genes are TRBV29-1 and TRBJ1-2; TRBD1 matches 10 bases. V lost 4 bases to trimming and J lost 2 bases; unmatched junction nucleotides: 7. CDR3 length: 15 residues. The germline V gene encodes CDR1 SQVTM and CDR2 ANQGSEA. The CDR3 sequence is CSVVRTGGTNYGYTF. The CDR3 DNA sequence: TGCAGCGTTGTCCGGACAGGGGGGACAAACTATGGCTACACCTTC.

This clonotype was observed many times. The genes are TRBV28 and TRBJ1-2; D is undetermined. Per the germline V gene, CDR1 is MDHEN and CDR2 is SYDVKM. The CDR3 length is 12 residues. V lost 8 bases and J 7 bases, leaving 14 bases between the germline ends. CDR3 sequence reads: CASLGLPAGYTF. In DNA, the CDR3 is TGTGCCAGCCTCGGCCTCCCAGCTGGCTACACCTTC.

Ten or more counts support this clonotype. The V gene is TRBV6-1, the J gene TRBJ2-3; maybe TRBD1 (6 bases). Germline-derived CDR1 and CDR2 are MNHNS and SASEGT. V shed 6 bases and J shed 1 base, with 17 bases lying between them. This CDR3 spans 16 amino acids. The CDR3 DNA follows: TGTGCCAGCAGAGTTAACAGGGAGTTTGGCACAGATACGCAGTATTTT. Encoded protein: CASRVNREFGTDTQYF.

CDR3 nucleotides: TGTGCCAGCAGCTCGAGCTATACCCAAGGGATGGGCACTGAAGCTTTCTTT. It codes for CASSSSYTQGMGTEAFF. The chain links TRBV5-6 to TRBJ1-1; unclear D gene. CDR1 SGHDT and CDR2 YYEEEE come from the germline V gene. The CDR3 is 17 amino acids. The V gene lost 3 bases and the J gene lost 4 bases, with 22 bases spanning the gap.

This clonotype was seen at least ten times. The chain uses TRBV12-3 or TRBV12-4 and TRBJ2-2, with D possibly matching TRBD2 (5 bases). Trimming cost V 3 bases and J 5 bases, with 7 bases left between them. This CDR3 is 13 amino acids long. The CDR3 sequence: CASSFSGTGELFF. In DNA, the CDR3 is TGTGCCAGCAGTTTTTCGGGAACCGGGGAGCTGTTTTTT.